The 15 T cell receptor beta chains reported below all come from one sample, sequenced in a study of T cells in tumors after PD-1 blockade. Using immunoSEQ multiplex PCR, the repertoire was profiled, and TCRdb retains in-frame clones only, with some absent. The data hold some 66,000 clones, with approximately 74% observed a single time. The sequencing here drew on PBMCs, taken after anti-PD-1 treatment. The origin of the receptors is a human donor with basal cell carcinoma.

This chain joins TRBV29-1 and TRBJ1-1, with D perhaps matching TRBD1 (5 bases). The ends were cut back, 3 bases at V and 3 bases at J, with 8 bases in the middle. The CDR3 has 12 amino acids. Germline V lookup: CDR1 SQVTM, CDR2 ANQGSEA. DNA for the CDR3: TGCAGCGTTGAGTGGGGCTACACTGAAGCTTTCTTT. It encodes CSVEWGYTEAFF.

This clone was counted only a few times. V is TRBV7-9 and J is TRBJ1-2; maybe TRBD1 (6 bases). This CDR3 comprises 17 residues. The V gene's germline CDR1 is SEHNR and CDR2 FQNEAQ (reference sequence). The V gene lost 4 bases and the J gene lost 1 base, with 19 bases spanning the gap. The CDR3 DNA sequence: TGTGCCAGCAGCTGGCCAACAGGGAGGCTGGATAACTATGGCTACACCTTC. Protein: CASSWPTGRLDNYGYTF.

The chain joins TRBV28 to TRBJ1-6; D might be TRBD1 (5 bases). Germline V gene lookup returns CDR1 MDHEN and CDR2 SYDVKM. V was cut by 4 bases and J by 0 bases, with 13 bases left in between. The CDR3 loop spans 17 amino acids. CDR3 amino acids: CASSSTELSSYNSPLHF. CDR3 nucleotide sequence: TGTGCCAGCAGTTCGACAGAATTAAGCTCCTATAATTCACCCCTCCACTTT.

This chain links TRBV14 with TRBJ2-3, with D tentatively TRBD2 (6 bases). Trimming took 1 base from V and 4 from J, leaving 15 bases between them. CDR1 is SGHDN, CDR2 FVKESK, per germline. The CDR3 loop spans 16 amino acids. CDR3 DNA sequence: TGTGCCAGCAGCCAAGCACCACGCCCGGGGGCAGATACGCAGTATTTT. Amino acid sequence: CASSQAPRPGADTQYF.

The rearrangement links TRBV30 to TRBJ1-1; TRBD1 matches at 8 bases. The CDR3 consists of 13 residues. Germline assignment: CDR1 GTSNPN and CDR2 SVGIG (reference sequence). V lost 2 bases and J lost 6; bases outside the gene matches: 5. In nucleotides, the CDR3 is TGTGCCTGGAGTAACCCAGGGGGCTCTGAAGCTTTCTTT. Translation gives CAWSNPGGSEAFF.

The chain uses TRBV19 and TRBJ2-5; TRBD2 is a possible D gene (5 bases). The germline gives CDR1 LNHDA, CDR2 SQIVND (reference sequence). This CDR3 has 15 amino acids. Trimming pared 2 bases from V and 5 bases from J, leaving 15 bases between. The CDR3 bases are TGTGCCAGTAGTATATTAACATTCGGCGGGGAGACCCAGTACTTC. Translation gives CASSILTFGGETQYF.

The J gene is TRBJ2-1, the V gene TRBV19, with D possibly being TRBD2 (5 bases). Trimming took 3 bases from V and 0 from J, leaving 12 bases between them. Germline CDR1 and CDR2: LNHDA and SQIVND (reference sequence). The CDR3 runs 16 residues. This CDR3 is CASSIIPGISYNEQFF. The CDR3 DNA sequence: TGTGCCAGTAGTATCATTCCGGGGATCTCCTACAATGAGCAGTTCTTC.

The V and J genes are TRBV6-6 and TRBJ1-2; TRBD1 matches at 7 bases. CDR3 length: 15 residues. The germline gives CDR1 MNHNY, CDR2 SVGAGI (reference sequence). V was pared by 4 bases and J by 0 bases, with 5 bases of the junction left unmatched. DNA for the CDR3: TGTGCCAGCAGTTTTTTAGGGACAGCTAACTATGGCTACACCTTC. It is translated as CASSFLGTANYGYTF.

This clone was recorded only once. The rearrangement uses TRBV19 and TRBJ2-3, with 9 bases lining up with TRBD2. Germline V gene lookup returns CDR1 LNHDA and CDR2 SQIVND (reference sequence). CDR3 length: 15 residues. The ends lost 8 bases at V and 2 bases at J; junction bases unmatched: 8. As DNA, the CDR3 is TGTGCCAGTTCCAGGGCTAGCGGGAACACAGATACGCAGTATTTT. Protein: CASSRASGNTDTQYF.

J is TRBJ2-1 and V is TRBV6-1, with D possibly matching TRBD2 (6 bases). The CDR3 loop spans 14 amino acids. Germline CDR1 is MNHNS and CDR2 is SASEGT. V was trimmed by 2 bases and J by 7 bases, leaving 12 bases between them. CDR3 sequence (DNA): TGTGCCAGCAGTGAATCGGGGAGGATAAATGAGCAGTTCTTC. Translating gives CASSESGRINEQFF.

This clone appeared a single time. The chain links TRBV10-1 to TRBJ2-3, with a weak D call TRBD1 (6 bases). The germline gives CDR1 WNHNN, CDR2 SYGVQD (reference sequence). Trimming took 4 bases from V and 2 from J, leaving 13 bases between them. CDR3 length equals 15 residues. In DNA form, the CDR3 reads TGCGCCAGCAGTGTGGCAGGGGCGACCACAGATACGCAGTATTTT. It specifies CASSVAGATTDTQYF.

The chain couples TRBV9 to TRBJ2-1; D call uncertain. The CDR3 contains 17 residues. V lost 0 bases, J lost 4 bases, and 17 bases lay in between. Germline V CDR1 and CDR2: SGDLS, YYNGEE. Here the CDR3 DNA reads TGTGCCAGCAGCGTAGAGGCCTCGTGGAGTGAATACAATGAGCAGTTCTTC. Residues: CASSVEASWSEYNEQFF.

The chain uses TRBV5-1 and TRBJ2-3; TRBD1 might be the D (5 bases). Germline CDR1 and CDR2: SGHRS and YFSETQ. The V and J ends lost 0 bases and 3 bases respectively, with 5 bases between them. The CDR3 is made up of 13 amino acids. The CDR3 here is CASSLGQTDTQYF. CDR3 DNA sequence: TGCGCCAGCAGCTTGGGACAGACAGATACGCAGTATTTT. The full variable domain, its missing parts supplied by reference TRBV5-1 and TRBJ2-3, is KAGVTQTPRYLIKTRGQQVTLSCSPISGHRSVSWYQQTPGQGLQFLFEYFSETQRNKGNFPGRFSGRQFSNSRSEMNVSTLELGDSALYLCASSLGQTDTQYFGPGTRLTVL.

The sample holds one count of this clone. The chain is built from TRBV18 and TRBJ2-3, with D tentatively TRBD2 (5 bases). This CDR3 is 14 amino acids long. Trimming took 0 bases from V and 4 from J, leaving 8 bases between them. Germline loops: CDR1 KGHSH, CDR2 LQKENI. CDR3 region: CASSPPSSPDTQYF. For the CDR3, the DNA is TGTGCCAGCTCACCACCGTCTAGCCCAGATACGCAGTATTTT.

This clone was observed a handful of times. The CDR3 DNA is TGCGCCAGCAGTCAACGGGAACAGGGAGGCCCCGGGGAGCTGTTTTTT. Translation gives CASSQREQGGPGELFF. This chain links TRBV23-1 with TRBJ2-2, with D perhaps given as TRBD1 or TRBD2 (6 bases each). TRBV23-1 is filed as an ORF, its function uncertain. Trimming removed 2 bases from V and 6 bases from J, with 16 bases in between. The CDR3 runs to 16 residues.